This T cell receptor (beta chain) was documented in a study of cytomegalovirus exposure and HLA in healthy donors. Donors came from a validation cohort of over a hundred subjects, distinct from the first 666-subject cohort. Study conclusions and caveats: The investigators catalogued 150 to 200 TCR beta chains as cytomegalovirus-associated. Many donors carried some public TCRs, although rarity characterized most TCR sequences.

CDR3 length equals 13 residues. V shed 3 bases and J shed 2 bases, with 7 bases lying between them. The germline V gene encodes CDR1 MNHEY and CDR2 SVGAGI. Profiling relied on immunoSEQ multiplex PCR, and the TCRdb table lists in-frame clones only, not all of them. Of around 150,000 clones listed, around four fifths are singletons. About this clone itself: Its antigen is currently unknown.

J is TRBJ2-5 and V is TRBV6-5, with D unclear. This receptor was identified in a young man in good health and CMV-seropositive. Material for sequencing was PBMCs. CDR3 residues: CASSYSGQETQYF. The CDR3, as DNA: TGTGCCAGCAGTTATTCAGGACAAGAGACCCAGTACTTC.